This TCR beta chain was identified in a study of T cell changes during pregnancy in multiple sclerosis. The repertoire was sequenced with immunoSEQ multiplex PCR; TCRdb's copy has only in-frame clones and lacks some. Of about 100,000 clones in the sample, 92% were seen once. This CDR3 contains 12 residues. Germline assignment: CDR1 SQVTM and CDR2 ANQGSEA. Between the trimmed V and J ends, which lost 2 bases and 6 bases, there was a span of 11 bases. Sequencing was performed on peripheral blood, taken after pregnancy. This TCR was recovered from a female donor with multiple sclerosis, enrolled in a pregnancy study. The V gene is TRBV29-1, the J gene TRBJ2-7, with D perhaps TRBD1 (5 bases). The CDR3 DNA reads TGCAGCGTTGAATACGGCAGGGCCGAGCAGTACTTC. Translating it yields CSVEYGRAEQYF.